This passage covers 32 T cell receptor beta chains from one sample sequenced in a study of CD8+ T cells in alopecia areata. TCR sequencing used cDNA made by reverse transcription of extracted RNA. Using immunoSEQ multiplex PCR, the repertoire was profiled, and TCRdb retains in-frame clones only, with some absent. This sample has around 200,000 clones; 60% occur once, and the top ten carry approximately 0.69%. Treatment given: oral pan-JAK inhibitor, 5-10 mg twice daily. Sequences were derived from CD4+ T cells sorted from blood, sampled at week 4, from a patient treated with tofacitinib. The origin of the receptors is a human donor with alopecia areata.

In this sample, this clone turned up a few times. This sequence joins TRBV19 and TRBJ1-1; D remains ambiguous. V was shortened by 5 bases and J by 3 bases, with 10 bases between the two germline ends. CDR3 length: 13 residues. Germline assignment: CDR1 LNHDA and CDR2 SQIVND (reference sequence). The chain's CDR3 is CASSRRLDTEAFF. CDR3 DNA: TGTGCCAGTAGTCGGCGGCTCGACACTGAAGCTTTCTTT. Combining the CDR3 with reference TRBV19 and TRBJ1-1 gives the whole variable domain DGGITQSPKYLFRKEGQNVTLSCEQNLNHDAMYWYRQDPGQGLRLIYYSQIVNDFQKGDIAEGYSVSREKKESFPLTVTSAQKNPTAFYLCASSRRLDTEAFFGQGTRLTVV.

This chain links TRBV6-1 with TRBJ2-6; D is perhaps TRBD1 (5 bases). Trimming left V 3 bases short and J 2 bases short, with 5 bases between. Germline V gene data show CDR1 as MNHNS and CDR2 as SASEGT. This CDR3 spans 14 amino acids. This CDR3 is CASSDRAGANVLTF. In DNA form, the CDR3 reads TGTGCCAGCAGTGACAGGGCTGGGGCCAACGTCCTGACTTTC.

In DNA form, the CDR3 reads TGCGCCAGCAGAGGAGAAGCGGGACTCCAACAGGGGACCCAGTACTTC. This translates into CASRGEAGLQQGTQYF. This sequence joins TRBV5-1 and TRBJ2-5; weak D call: TRBD2 (7 bases). Trimming stripped 5 bases from V and 7 bases from J, with 24 bases between. Germline V gene sequence: CDR1 SGHRS, CDR2 YFSETQ. The CDR3 consists of 16 residues.

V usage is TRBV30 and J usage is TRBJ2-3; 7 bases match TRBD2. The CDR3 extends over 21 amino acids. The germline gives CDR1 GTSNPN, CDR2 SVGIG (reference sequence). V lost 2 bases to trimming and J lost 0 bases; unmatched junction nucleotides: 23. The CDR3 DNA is TGTGCCTGGAGTACAATCCGGATCCTAAGGCGGGCTAGCGGTAGCACAGATACGCAGTATTTT. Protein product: CAWSTIRILRRASGSTDTQYF.

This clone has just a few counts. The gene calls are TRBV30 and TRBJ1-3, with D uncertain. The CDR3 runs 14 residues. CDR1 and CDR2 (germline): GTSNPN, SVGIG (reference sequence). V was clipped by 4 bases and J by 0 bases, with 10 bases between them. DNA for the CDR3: TGTGCCTGGACCGTGGGAGGCTCTGGAAACACCATATATTTT. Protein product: CAWTVGGSGNTIYF.

The DNA of the CDR3 is TGTGCCAGCAGTTACGGAGGGGGAGAGCAGTACTTC. Translating it yields CASSYGGGEQYF. The chain has TRBV6-6 and TRBJ2-7; D might be TRBD1 or TRBD2, each matching 6 bases. Trimming took off 2 bases at V and 7 bases at J, with 9 bases between the two ends. The CDR3 totals 12 residues. The germline V gene encodes CDR1 MNHNY and CDR2 SVGAGI (reference sequence).

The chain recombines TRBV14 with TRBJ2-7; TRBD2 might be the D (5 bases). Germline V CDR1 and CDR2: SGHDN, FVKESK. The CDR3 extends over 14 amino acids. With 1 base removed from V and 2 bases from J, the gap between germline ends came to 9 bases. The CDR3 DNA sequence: TGTGCCAGCAGCCAAGGGGAGAAAACCTACGAGCAGTACTTC. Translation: CASSQGEKTYEQYF. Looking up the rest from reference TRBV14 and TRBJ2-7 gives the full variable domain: EAGVTQFPSHSVIEKGQTVTLRCDPISGHDNLYWYRRVMGKEIKFLLHFVKESKQDESGMPNNRFLAERTGGTYSTLKVQPAELEDSGVYFCASSQGEKTYEQYFGPGTRLTVT.

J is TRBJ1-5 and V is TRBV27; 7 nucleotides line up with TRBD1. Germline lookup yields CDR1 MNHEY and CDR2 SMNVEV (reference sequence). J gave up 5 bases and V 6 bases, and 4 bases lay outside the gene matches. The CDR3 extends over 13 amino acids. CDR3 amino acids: CASSRGSYQPQHF. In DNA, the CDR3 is TGTGCCAGCAGCAGGGGGTCCTATCAGCCCCAGCATTTT.

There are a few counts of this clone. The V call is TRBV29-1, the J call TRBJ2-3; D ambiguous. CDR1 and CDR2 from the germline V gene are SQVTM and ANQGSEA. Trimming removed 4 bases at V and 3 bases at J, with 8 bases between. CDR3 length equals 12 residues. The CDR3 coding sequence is TGCAGCGTTGTAGCTATTACAGATACGCAGTATTTT. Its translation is CSVVAITDTQYF.

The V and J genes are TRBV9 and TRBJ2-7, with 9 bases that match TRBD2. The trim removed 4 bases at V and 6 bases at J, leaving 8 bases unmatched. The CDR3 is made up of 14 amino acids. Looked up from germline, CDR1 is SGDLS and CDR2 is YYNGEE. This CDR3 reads CASSTLAGISEQYF. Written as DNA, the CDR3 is TGTGCCAGCAGCACGCTAGCGGGAATCTCCGAGCAGTACTTC.

This CDR3 is CASSFDRESEQYF. DNA of the CDR3: TGTGCCAGCAGCTTTGACAGGGAGAGCGAGCAGTACTTC. This sequence joins TRBV7-2 and TRBJ2-7; 7 nucleotides match TRBD1. Germline loops: CDR1 SGHTA, CDR2 FQGNSA. Trimming cost V 3 bases and J 6 bases; bases outside gene matches: 5. The CDR3 length is 13 residues. Variable domain in full (rest from reference TRBV7-2 and TRBJ2-7): GAGVSQSPSNKVTEKGKDVELRCDPISGHTALYWYRQSLGQGLEFLIYFQGNSAPDKSGLPSDRFSAERTGGSVSTLTIQRTQQEDSAVYLCASSFDRESEQYFGPGTRLTVT.

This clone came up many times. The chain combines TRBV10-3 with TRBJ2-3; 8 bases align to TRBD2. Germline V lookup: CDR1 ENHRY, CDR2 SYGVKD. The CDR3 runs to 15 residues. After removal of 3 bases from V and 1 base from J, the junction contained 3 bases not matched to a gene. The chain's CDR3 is CAISDSGTGTDTQYF. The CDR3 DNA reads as TGTGCCATCAGTGATAGCGGGACGGGCACAGATACGCAGTATTTT.

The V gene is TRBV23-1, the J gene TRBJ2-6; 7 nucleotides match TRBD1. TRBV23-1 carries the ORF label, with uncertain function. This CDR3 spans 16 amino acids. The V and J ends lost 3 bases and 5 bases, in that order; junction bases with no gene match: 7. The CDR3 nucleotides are TGCGCCAGCAGTCAGCCGACAGGGAGAAGGGCCAACGTCCTGACTTTC. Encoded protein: CASSQPTGRRANVLTF.

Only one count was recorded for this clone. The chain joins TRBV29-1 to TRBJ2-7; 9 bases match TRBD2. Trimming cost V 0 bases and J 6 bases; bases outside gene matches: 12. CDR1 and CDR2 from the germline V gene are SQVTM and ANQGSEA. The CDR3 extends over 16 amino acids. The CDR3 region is CSVEDGTAGGRTEQYF. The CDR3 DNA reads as TGCAGCGTTGAAGATGGGACTGCGGGAGGGCGAACCGAGCAGTACTTC.

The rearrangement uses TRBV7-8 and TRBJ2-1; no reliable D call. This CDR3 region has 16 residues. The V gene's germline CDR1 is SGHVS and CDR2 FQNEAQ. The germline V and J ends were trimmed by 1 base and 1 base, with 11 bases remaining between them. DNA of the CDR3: TGTGCCAGCAGCTTAGTTGGCGCACTTTCCTACAATGAGCAGTTCTTC. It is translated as CASSLVGALSYNEQFF.

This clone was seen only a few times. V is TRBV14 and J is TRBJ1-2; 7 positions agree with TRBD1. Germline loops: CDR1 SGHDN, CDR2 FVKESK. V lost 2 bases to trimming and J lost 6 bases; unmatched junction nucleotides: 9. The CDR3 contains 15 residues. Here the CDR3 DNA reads TGTGCCAGCAGCCAACCGGGACAGATCGGCGATGGCTACACCTTC. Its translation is CASSQPGQIGDGYTF.

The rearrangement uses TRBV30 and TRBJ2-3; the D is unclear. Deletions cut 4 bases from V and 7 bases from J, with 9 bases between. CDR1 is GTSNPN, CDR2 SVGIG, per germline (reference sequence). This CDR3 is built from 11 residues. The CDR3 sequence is CAWKSAYTQYF. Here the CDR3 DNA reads TGTGCCTGGAAGTCGGCTTATACGCAGTATTTT.

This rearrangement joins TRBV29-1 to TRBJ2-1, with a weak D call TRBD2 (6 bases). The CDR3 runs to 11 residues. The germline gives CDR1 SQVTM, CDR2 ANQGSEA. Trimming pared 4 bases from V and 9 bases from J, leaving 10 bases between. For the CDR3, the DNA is TGCAGCGTTGGGGAGGTCGGTGAGCAGTTCTTC. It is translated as CSVGEVGEQFF.

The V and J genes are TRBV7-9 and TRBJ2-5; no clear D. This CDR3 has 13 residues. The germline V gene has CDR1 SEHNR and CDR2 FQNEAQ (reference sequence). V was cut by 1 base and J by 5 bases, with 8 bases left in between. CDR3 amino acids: CASSLVQLETQYF. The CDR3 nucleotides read TGTGCCAGCAGCTTAGTACAGTTGGAGACCCAGTACTTC. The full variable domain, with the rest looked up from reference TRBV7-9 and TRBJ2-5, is DTGVSQNPRHKITKRGQNVTFRCDPISEHNRLYWYRQTLGQGPEFLTYFQNEAQLEKSRLLSDRFSAERPKGSFSTLEIQRTEQGDSAMYLCASSLVQLETQYFGPGTRLLVL.

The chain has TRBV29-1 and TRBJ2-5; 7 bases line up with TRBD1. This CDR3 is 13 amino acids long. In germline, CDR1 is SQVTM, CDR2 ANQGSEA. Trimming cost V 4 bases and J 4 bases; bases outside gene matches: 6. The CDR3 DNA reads TGCAGCGTTGGAACAGGGGTCCGAGAGACCCAGTACTTC. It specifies CSVGTGVRETQYF.

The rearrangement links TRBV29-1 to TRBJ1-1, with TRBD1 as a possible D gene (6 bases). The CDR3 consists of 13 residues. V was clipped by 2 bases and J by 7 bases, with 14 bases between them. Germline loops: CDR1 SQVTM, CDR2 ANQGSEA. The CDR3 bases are TGCAGCGTTGAAAGGTCCCGGGGGCTTGAAGCTTTCTTT. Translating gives CSVERSRGLEAFF.

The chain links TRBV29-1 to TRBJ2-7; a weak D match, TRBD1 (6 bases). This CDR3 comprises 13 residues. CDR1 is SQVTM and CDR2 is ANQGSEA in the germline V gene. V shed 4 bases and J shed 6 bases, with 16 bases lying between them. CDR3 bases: TGCAGCGTTGGATGGGGGCCGGAAACCGAGCAGTACTTC. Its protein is CSVGWGPETEQYF.

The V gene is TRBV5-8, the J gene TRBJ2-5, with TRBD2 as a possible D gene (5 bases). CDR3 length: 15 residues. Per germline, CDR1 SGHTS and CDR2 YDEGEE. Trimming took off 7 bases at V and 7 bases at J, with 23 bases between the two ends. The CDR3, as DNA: TGTGCCAGCGACCGAATGGACGGAGGTCCTGGGACCCAGTACTTC. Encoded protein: CASDRMDGGPGTQYF.

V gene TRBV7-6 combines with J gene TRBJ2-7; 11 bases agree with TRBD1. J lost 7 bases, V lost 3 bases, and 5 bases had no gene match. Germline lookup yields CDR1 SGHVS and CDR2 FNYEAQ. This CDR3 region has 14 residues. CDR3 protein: CASSFPGTGGEQYF. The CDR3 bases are TGTGCCAGCAGCTTTCCCGGGACAGGGGGTGAGCAGTACTTC.

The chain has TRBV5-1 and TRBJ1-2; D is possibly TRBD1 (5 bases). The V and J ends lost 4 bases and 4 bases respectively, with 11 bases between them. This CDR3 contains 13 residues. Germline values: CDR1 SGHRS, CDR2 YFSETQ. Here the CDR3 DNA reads TGCGCCAGCAGCGCAGGGACGGTCTATGGCTACACCTTC. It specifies CASSAGTVYGYTF.

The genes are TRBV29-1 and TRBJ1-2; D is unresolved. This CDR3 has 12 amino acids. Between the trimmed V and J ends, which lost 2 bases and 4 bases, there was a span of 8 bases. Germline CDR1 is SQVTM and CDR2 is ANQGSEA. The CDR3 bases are TGCAGCGTTGAACCCGGGCCCTATGGCTACACCTTC. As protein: CSVEPGPYGYTF. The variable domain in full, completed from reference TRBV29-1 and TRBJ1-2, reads SAVISQKPSRDICQRGTSLTIQCQVDSQVTMMFWYRQQPGQSLTLIATANQGSEATYESGFVIDKFPISRPNLTFSTLTVSNMSPEDSSIYLCSVEPGPYGYTFGSGTRLTVV.

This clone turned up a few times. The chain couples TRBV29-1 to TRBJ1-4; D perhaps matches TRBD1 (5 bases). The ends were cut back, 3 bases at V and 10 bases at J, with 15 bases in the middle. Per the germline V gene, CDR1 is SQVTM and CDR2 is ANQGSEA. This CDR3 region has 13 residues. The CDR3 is CSVERGRDGKLFF. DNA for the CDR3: TGCAGCGTTGAGAGGGGCCGGGACGGAAAACTGTTTTTT.

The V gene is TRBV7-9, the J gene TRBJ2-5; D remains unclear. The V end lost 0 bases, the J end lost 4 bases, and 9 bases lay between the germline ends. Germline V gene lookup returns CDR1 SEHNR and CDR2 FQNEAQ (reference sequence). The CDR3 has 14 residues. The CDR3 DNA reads TGTGCCAGCAGCTTAGCACGATCTATAGAGACCCAGTACTTC. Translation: CASSLARSIETQYF.

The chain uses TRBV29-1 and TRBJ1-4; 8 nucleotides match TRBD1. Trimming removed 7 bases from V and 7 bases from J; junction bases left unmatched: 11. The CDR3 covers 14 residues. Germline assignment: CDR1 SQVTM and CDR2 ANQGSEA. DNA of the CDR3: TGCAGCGCCGATCCAGGGGGCGTCGGTGAAAAACTGTTTTTT. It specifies CSADPGGVGEKLFF. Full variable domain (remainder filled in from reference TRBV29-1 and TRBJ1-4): SAVISQKPSRDICQRGTSLTIQCQVDSQVTMMFWYRQQPGQSLTLIATANQGSEATYESGFVIDKFPISRPNLTFSTLTVSNMSPEDSSIYLCSADPGGVGEKLFFGSGTQLSVL.

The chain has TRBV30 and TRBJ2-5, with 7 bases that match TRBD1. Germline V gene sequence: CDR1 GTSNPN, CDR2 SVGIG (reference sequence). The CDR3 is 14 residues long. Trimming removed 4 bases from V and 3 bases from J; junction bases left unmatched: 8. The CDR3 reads CAWNIGTVEETQYF. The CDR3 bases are TGTGCCTGGAATATAGGGACAGTTGAAGAGACCCAGTACTTC.

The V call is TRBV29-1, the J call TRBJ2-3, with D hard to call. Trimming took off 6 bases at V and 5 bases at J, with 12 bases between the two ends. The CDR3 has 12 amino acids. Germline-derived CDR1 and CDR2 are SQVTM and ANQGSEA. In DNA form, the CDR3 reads TGCAGCGTCCGACGGCCAGAAGATACGCAGTATTTT. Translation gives CSVRRPEDTQYF.

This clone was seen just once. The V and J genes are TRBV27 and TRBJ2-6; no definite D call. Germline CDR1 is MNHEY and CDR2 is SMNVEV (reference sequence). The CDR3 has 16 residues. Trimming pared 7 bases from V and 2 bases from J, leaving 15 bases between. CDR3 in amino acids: CASTRIQPAGANVLTF. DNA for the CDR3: TGTGCCAGCACCCGGATTCAACCAGCTGGGGCCAACGTCCTGACTTTC.